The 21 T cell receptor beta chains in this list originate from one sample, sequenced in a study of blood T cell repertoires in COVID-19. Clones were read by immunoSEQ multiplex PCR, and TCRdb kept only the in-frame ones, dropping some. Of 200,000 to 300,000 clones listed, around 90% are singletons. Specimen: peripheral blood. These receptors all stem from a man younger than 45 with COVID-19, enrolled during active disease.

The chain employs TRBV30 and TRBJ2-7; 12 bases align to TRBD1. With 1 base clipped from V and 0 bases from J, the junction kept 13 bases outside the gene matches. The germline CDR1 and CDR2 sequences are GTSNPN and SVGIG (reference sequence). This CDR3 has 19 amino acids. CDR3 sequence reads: CAWSAVRDRGPPVSYEQYF. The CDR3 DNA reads TGTGCCTGGAGTGCAGTCCGGGACAGGGGGCCGCCCGTCTCCTACGAGCAGTACTTC.

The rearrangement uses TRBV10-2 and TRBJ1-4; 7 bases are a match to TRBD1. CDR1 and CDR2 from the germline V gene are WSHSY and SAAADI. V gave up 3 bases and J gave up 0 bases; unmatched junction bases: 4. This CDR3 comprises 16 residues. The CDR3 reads CASSDYRGATNEKLFF. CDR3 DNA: TGCGCCAGCAGTGACTACAGGGGAGCAACTAATGAAAAACTGTTTTTT.

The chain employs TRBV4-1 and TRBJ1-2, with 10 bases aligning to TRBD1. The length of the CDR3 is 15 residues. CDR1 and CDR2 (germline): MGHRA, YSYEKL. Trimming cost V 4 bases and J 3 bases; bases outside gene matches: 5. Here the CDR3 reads CASSPRTGGDYGYTF. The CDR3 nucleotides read TGCGCCAGCAGCCCCCGGACAGGGGGGGACTATGGCTACACCTTC.

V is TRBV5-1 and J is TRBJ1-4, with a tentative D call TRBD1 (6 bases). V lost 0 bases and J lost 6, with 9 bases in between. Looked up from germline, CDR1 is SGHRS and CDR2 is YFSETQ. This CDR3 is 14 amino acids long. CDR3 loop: CASSLVPGDEKLFF. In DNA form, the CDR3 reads TGCGCCAGCAGCTTGGTACCAGGGGATGAAAAACTGTTTTTT.

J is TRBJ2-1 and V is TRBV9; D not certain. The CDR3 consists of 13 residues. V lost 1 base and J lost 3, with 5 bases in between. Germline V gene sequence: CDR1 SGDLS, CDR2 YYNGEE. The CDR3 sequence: CASSVQVYNEQFF. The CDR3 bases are TGTGCCAGCAGCGTACAGGTCTACAATGAGCAGTTCTTC. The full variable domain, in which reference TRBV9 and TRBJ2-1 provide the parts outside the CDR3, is DSGVTQTPKHLITATGQRVTLRCSPRSGDLSVYWYQQSLDQGLQFLIQYYNGEERAKGNILERFSAQQFPDLHSELNLSSLELGDSALYFCASSVQVYNEQFFGPGTRLTVL.

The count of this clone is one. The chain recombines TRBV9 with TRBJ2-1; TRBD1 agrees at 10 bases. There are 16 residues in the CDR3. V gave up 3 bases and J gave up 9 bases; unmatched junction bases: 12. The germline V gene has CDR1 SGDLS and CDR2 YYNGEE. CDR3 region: CASSAGDRGLGSEQFF. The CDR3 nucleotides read TGTGCCAGCAGCGCGGGAGACAGGGGGCTAGGCAGTGAGCAGTTCTTC.

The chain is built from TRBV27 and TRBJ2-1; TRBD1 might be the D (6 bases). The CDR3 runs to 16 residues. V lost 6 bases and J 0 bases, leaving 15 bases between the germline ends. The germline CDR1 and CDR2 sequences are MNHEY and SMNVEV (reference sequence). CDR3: CASSPGQLYSYNEQFF. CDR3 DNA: TGTGCCAGCAGCCCGGGACAACTATACTCCTACAATGAGCAGTTCTTC.

The CDR3 reads CAWSVSFETQYF. Here the CDR3 DNA reads TGTGCCTGGAGTGTTAGCTTCGAGACCCAGTACTTC. The V call is TRBV30, the J call TRBJ2-5; D remains unclear. V lost 0 bases to trimming and J lost 5 bases, with 7 bases between them. Germline values: CDR1 GTSNPN, CDR2 SVGIG (reference sequence). The CDR3 consists of 12 residues.

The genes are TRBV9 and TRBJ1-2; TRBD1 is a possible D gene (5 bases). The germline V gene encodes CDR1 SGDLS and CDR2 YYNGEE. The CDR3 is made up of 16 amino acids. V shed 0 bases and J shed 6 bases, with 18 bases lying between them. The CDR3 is CASSVVAGRVVDGYTF. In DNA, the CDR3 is TGTGCCAGCAGCGTAGTCGCAGGGAGGGTGGTCGATGGCTACACCTTC.

The chain's CDR3 is CASSLLGQGGYGYTF. The CDR3, as DNA: TGTGCCAGCAGTTTATTAGGACAGGGCGGCTATGGCTACACCTTC. The rearrangement links TRBV27 to TRBJ1-2; TRBD1 matches at 8 bases. Trimming at V came to 1 base and at J to 4 bases, leaving 5 bases not matched to a gene. Germline CDR1 MNHEY, CDR2 SMNVEV (reference sequence). The CDR3 totals 15 residues.

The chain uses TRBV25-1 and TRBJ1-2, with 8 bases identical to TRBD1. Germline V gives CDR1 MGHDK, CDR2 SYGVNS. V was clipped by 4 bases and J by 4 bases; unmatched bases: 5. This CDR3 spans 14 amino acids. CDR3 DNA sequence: TGTGCCAGCAGTGGGACAGGGTGGGGCTATGGCTACACCTTC. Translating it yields CASSGTGWGYGYTF.

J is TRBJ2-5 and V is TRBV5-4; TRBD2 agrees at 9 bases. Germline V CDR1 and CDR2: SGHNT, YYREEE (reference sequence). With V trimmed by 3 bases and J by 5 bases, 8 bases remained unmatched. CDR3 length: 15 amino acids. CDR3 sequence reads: CASSYGGGAPETQYF. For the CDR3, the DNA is TGTGCCAGCAGCTACGGCGGGGGGGCCCCCGAGACCCAGTACTTC.

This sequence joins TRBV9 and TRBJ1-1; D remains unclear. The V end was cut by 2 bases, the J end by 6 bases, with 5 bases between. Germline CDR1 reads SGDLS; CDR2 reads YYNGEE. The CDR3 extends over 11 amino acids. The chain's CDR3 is CASSVTAEAFF. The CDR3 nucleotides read TGTGCCAGCAGCGTCACAGCTGAAGCTTTCTTT. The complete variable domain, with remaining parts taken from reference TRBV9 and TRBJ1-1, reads DSGVTQTPKHLITATGQRVTLRCSPRSGDLSVYWYQQSLDQGLQFLIQYYNGEERAKGNILERFSAQQFPDLHSELNLSSLELGDSALYFCASSVTAEAFFGQGTRLTVV.

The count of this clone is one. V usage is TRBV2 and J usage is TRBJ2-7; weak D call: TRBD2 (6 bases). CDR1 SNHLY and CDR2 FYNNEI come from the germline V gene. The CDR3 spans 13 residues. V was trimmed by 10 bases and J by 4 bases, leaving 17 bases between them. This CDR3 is CANRDGGDYEQYF. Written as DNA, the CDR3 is TGTGCCAACCGGGACGGGGGAGATTACGAGCAGTACTTC.

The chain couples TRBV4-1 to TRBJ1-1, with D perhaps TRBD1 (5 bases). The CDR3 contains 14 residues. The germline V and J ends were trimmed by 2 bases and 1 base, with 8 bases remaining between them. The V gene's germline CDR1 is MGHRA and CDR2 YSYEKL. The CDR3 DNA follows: TGCGCCAGCAGCCAACGTCAGGGGAACACTGAAGCTTTCTTT. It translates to CASSQRQGNTEAFF.

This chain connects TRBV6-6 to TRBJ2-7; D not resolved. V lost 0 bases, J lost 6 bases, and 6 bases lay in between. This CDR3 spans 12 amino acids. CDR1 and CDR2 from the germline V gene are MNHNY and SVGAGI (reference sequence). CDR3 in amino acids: CASSYSTREQYF. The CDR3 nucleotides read TGTGCCAGCAGTTACTCGACTCGCGAGCAGTACTTC.

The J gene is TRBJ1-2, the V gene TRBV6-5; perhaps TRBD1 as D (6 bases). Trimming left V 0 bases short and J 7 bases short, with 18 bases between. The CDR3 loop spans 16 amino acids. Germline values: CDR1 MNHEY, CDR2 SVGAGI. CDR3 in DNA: TGTGCCAGCAGTTACTCGATATCCCTGGACAGATTTGGCTACACCTTC. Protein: CASSYSISLDRFGYTF.

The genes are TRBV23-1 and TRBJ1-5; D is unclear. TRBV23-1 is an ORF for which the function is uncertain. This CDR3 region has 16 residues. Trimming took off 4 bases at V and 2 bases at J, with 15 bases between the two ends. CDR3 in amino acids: CASSLIGEGGNQPQHF. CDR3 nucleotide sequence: TGCGCCAGCAGTCTGATCGGGGAAGGAGGCAATCAGCCCCAGCATTTT.

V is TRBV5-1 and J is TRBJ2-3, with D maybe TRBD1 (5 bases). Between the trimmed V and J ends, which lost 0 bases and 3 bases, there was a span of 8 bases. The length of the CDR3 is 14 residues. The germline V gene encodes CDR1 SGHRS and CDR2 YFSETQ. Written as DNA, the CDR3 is TGCGCCAGCAGCTTGGAGGGGTGGACAGATACGCAGTATTTT. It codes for CASSLEGWTDTQYF.

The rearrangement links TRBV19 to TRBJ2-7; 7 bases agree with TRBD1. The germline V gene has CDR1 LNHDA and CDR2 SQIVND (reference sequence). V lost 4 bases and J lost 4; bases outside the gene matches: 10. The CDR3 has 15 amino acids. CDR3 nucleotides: TGTGCCAGTAGTACCTACGGGACAGTCGGGTACGAGCAGTACTTC. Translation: CASSTYGTVGYEQYF.

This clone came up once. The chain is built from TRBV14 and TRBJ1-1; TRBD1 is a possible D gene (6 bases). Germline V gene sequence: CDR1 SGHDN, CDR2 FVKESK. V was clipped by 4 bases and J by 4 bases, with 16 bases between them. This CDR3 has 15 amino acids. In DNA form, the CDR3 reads TGTGCCAGCAGCCCTCGTGGGGGCCCTATCACTGAAGCTTTCTTT. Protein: CASSPRGGPITEAFF.